The entry that follows covers one TCR beta chain sequence. Trimming removed 2 bases at V and 7 bases at J, with 12 bases between. The CDR3 length is 13 residues. The germline V gene has CDR1 SGHTA and CDR2 FQGTGA. CDR3 and TCR beta VDJ profiling relied on a genomic DNA template. TCRdb re-analysed the reads in MiXCR, keeping a single row per CDR3 protein. The sample yields roughly 180,000 distinct CDR3 sequences, roughly half seen once. This specimen belongs to a study of CD8+CD57+ T cells in acquired aplastic anemia. Background on the study: DNA from sorted CD4+ and CD8+ cells averaged around 3.5 ug.

V and J are TRBV7-3 and TRBJ2-7; D is possibly TRBD2 (6 bases). The clonotype comes from a human donor in good health. Sequencing was performed on sorted CD4+, CD8+, or CD8+CD57+ T cells (not recorded which) from PBMCs. This CDR3 reads CASSLGTAGEQYF. The CDR3 region has the DNA TGTGCCAGCAGCTTAGGGACCGCGGGGGAGCAGTACTTC.